A single sample gave rise to the 29 T cell receptor beta chains below, sequenced in a study of regulatory and conventional T cells in RAG deficiency. Profiling relied on immunoSEQ multiplex PCR, and the TCRdb table lists in-frame clones only, not all of them. Of fewer than 35,000 clones in the sample, about nine tenths were seen once. The data were also submitted as part of a second study, on regulatory T cells. This second report adds: Amplification used 52 TRBV primers and 13 TRBJ primers.

Material: CD8+ T cells sorted from blood. Receptors originate from a human donor in good health.

By its share, this clone is medium-sized. The chain joins TRBV6-4 to TRBJ1-5; unclear D gene. Germline assignment: CDR1 MRHNA and CDR2 SNTAGT. Trimming left V 8 bases short and J 1 base short, with 9 bases between. This CDR3 contains 13 residues. The CDR3 here is CASASGSNQPQHF. In DNA form, the CDR3 reads TGTGCCAGCGCGAGCGGGAGCAATCAGCCCCAGCATTTT.

This chain joins TRBV19 and TRBJ1-1; 7 bases match TRBD1. CDR1 is LNHDA and CDR2 is SQIVND in the germline V gene (reference sequence). The CDR3 has 12 amino acids. V lost 6 bases, J lost 8 bases, and 6 bases stayed unmatched. CDR3 DNA: TGTGCCAGTAGCTCAAGGACAGGCGAAGCTTTCTTT. Translating it yields CASSSRTGEAFF.

This chain joins TRBV7-9 and TRBJ2-1; TRBD2 agrees at 7 bases. Germline lookup yields CDR1 SEHNR and CDR2 FQNEAQ (reference sequence). The CDR3 loop spans 14 amino acids. The trim removed 1 base at V and 8 bases at J, leaving 5 bases unmatched. The CDR3 region is CASSLEVSGHEQFF. The CDR3 DNA follows: TGTGCCAGCAGCTTAGAGGTTAGCGGGCATGAGCAGTTCTTC.

V gene TRBV28 combines with J gene TRBJ1-2; D not resolved. Germline V gene lookup returns CDR1 MDHEN and CDR2 SYDVKM. With 5 bases removed from V and 5 bases from J, the gap between germline ends came to 18 bases. The CDR3 loop spans 15 amino acids. CDR3 bases: TGTGCCAGCAGTCCTCCCGGGCCGGCGGGATATGGCTACACCTTC. This encodes CASSPPGPAGYGYTF.

The V gene is TRBV7-3, the J gene TRBJ2-1, with a possible D match to TRBD1 (6 bases). The CDR3 covers 14 residues. CDR1 SGHTA and CDR2 FQGTGA come from the germline V gene. Trimming removed 6 bases at V and 0 bases at J, with 9 bases between. This CDR3 reads CASSWGPSYNEQFF. In DNA, the CDR3 is TGTGCCAGCAGTTGGGGGCCCTCCTACAATGAGCAGTTCTTC.

The rearrangement links TRBV7-6 to TRBJ2-1; 7 bases agree with TRBD1. The CDR3 totals 16 residues. V trimming: 5 bases; J trimming: 0 bases; junction bases outside the gene matches: 7. Germline assignment: CDR1 SGHVS and CDR2 FNYEAQ. The CDR3: CASSQMTGSSYNEQFF. CDR3 coding DNA: TGTGCCAGCAGCCAGATGACAGGGAGCTCCTACAATGAGCAGTTCTTC.

The chain employs TRBV6-1 and TRBJ1-2; TRBD1 matches 11 bases. The V segment lost 8 bases and the J segment 9 bases; nucleotides outside the gene matches: 8. This CDR3 contains 13 residues. CDR1 is MNHNS and CDR2 is SASEGT in the germline V gene. Here the CDR3 DNA reads TGTGCCAGCGCCTCGGGACAGGGGGATAGCTACACCTTC. Protein sequence: CASASGQGDSYTF.

The chain uses TRBV11-2 and TRBJ2-7, with 8 positions matching TRBD1. Germline V CDR1 and CDR2: SGHAT, FQNNGV. This CDR3 contains 15 residues. Unmatched junction bases numbered 10, after V lost 5 bases and J lost 4 bases. The CDR3 DNA follows: TGTGCCAGCAGCCATTTGGGGACAGGCTTTTACGAGCAGTACTTC. The encoded protein is CASSHLGTGFYEQYF.

The rearrangement uses TRBV28 and TRBJ2-7, with no clear D. There are 12 residues in the CDR3. Germline values: CDR1 MDHEN, CDR2 SYDVKM. The germline V and J ends were trimmed by 2 bases and 2 bases, with 4 bases remaining between them. The CDR3 protein is CASSLRPYEQYF. The CDR3 nucleotides are TGTGCCAGCAGTTTAAGGCCCTACGAGCAGTACTTC.

This clone appeared a single time. V and J are TRBV5-1 and TRBJ1-1; 7 bases line up with TRBD1. Trimming removed 4 bases from V and 1 base from J; junction bases left unmatched: 4. CDR1 and CDR2 from the germline V gene are SGHRS and YFSETQ. The CDR3 totals 14 residues. DNA of the CDR3: TGCGCCAGCAGCCGGGACAGCACGAACACTGAAGCTTTCTTT. It specifies CASSRDSTNTEAFF. The full variable domain, its missing parts supplied by reference TRBV5-1 and TRBJ1-1, is KAGVTQTPRYLIKTRGQQVTLSCSPISGHRSVSWYQQTPGQGLQFLFEYFSETQRNKGNFPGRFSGRQFSNSRSEMNVSTLELGDSALYLCASSRDSTNTEAFFGQGTRLTVV.

This chain links TRBV28 with TRBJ2-1; 8 bases map to TRBD2. The V segment lost 5 bases and the J segment 4 bases; nucleotides outside the gene matches: 7. Per the germline V gene, CDR1 is MDHEN and CDR2 is SYDVKM. The CDR3 contains 15 residues. In DNA, the CDR3 is TGTGCCAGCAGTGGTAGCGGGACGAATTACAATGAGCAGTTCTTC. It specifies CASSGSGTNYNEQFF.

On this clone: Compared with germline, one end of the junction differs, possibly owing to a read error. The chain combines TRBV7-9 with TRBJ2-7; the D gene is possibly TRBD1 (5 bases). From germline, CDR1 is SEHNR and CDR2 FQNEAQ (reference sequence). CDR3 length equals 15 residues. The CDR3 DNA sequence: TGCGCCAGCAGCCAGGGTCCTCGAGCTGGGGACGAGCAGTACTTC. This sequence encodes CASSQGPRAGDEQYF.

The chain links TRBV29-1 to TRBJ2-5; 9 nucleotides agree with TRBD2. CDR1 and CDR2 (germline): SQVTM, ANQGSEA. The CDR3 covers 16 residues. J gave up 4 bases and V 1 base, and 10 bases lay outside the gene matches. This CDR3 reads CSVEGFAGGRGETQYF. Here the CDR3 DNA reads TGCAGCGTTGAAGGTTTTGCGGGAGGGAGGGGAGAGACCCAGTACTTC. The variable domain in full, completed from reference TRBV29-1 and TRBJ2-5, reads SAVISQKPSRDICQRGTSLTIQCQVDSQVTMMFWYRQQPGQSLTLIATANQGSEATYESGFVIDKFPISRPNLTFSTLTVSNMSPEDSSIYLCSVEGFAGGRGETQYFGPGTRLLVL.

This clone was observed a few times. V gene TRBV18 combines with J gene TRBJ1-5; 9 bases match TRBD1. This CDR3 spans 14 amino acids. Germline lookup yields CDR1 KGHSH and CDR2 LQKENI. J was trimmed by 3 bases and V by 10 bases; bases with no gene match: 7. As DNA, the CDR3 is TGTGCCACCACAGGGGGCCCTGACAATCAGCCCCAGCATTTT. It yields the protein CATTGGPDNQPQHF.

The rearrangement links TRBV11-3 to TRBJ1-2; D is unclear. Germline CDR1 SGHNT, CDR2 YENEEA. This CDR3 contains 13 residues. Trimming stripped 3 bases from V and 4 bases from J, with 9 bases between. The DNA for the CDR3 is TGTGCCAGCAGCTTCGGGAGTGGCTATGGCTACACCTTC. Protein product: CASSFGSGYGYTF.

CDR3 residues: CAWSLGKAAKNIQYF. DNA for the CDR3: TGTGCCTGGAGTTTGGGGAAGGCAGCCAAAAACATTCAGTACTTC. This chain links TRBV30 with TRBJ2-4; D unresolved. Germline CDR1 is GTSNPN and CDR2 is SVGIG (reference sequence). V lost 2 bases and J 0 bases, leaving 11 bases between the germline ends. The CDR3 spans 15 residues.

This clone was seen a single time. The rearrangement links TRBV28 to TRBJ2-7; tentative D call: TRBD1 (5 bases). CDR3 length: 15 amino acids. Germline V CDR1 and CDR2: MDHEN, SYDVKM. V was shortened by 6 bases and J by 0 bases, with 15 bases between the two germline ends. The CDR3: CASRKQVSDSYEQYF. In DNA, the CDR3 is TGTGCCAGCAGAAAACAGGTTTCCGACTCCTACGAGCAGTACTTC.

This chain links TRBV7-2 with TRBJ1-1; D call uncertain. The germline V gene encodes CDR1 SGHTA and CDR2 FQGNSA. This CDR3 is built from 13 residues. Trimming removed 5 bases at V and 6 bases at J, with 13 bases between. Here the CDR3 reads CASSRWVGSEAFF. The DNA for the CDR3 is TGTGCCAGCAGCCGTTGGGTTGGGTCTGAAGCTTTCTTT.

The genes are TRBV27 and TRBJ1-3; the match to TRBD1 covers 7 bases. The germline V gene has CDR1 MNHEY and CDR2 SMNVEV (reference sequence). The CDR3 loop spans 13 amino acids. Trimming cost V 6 bases and J 4 bases; bases outside gene matches: 3. The CDR3 coding sequence is TGTGCCAGCAGCACAGGGGTCGGAAACACCATATATTTT. It translates to CASSTGVGNTIYF.

The CDR3 sequence: CSDWGLDGYTF. DNA of the CDR3: TGCAGCGACTGGGGGCTGGATGGCTACACCTTC. The V and J genes are TRBV29-1 and TRBJ1-2; tentatively, D is TRBD1 (6 bases). With 7 bases removed from V and 6 bases from J, the gap between germline ends came to 12 bases. Germline lookup yields CDR1 SQVTM and CDR2 ANQGSEA. CDR3 length: 11 residues.

The chain has TRBV29-1 and TRBJ2-7; D might be TRBD2 (6 bases). V shed 6 bases and J shed 4 bases, with 13 bases lying between them. The CDR3 totals 12 residues. CDR1 and CDR2 from the germline V gene are SQVTM and ANQGSEA. The CDR3 nucleotides read TGCAGCGTGGGGATGGGGGGTTACGAGCAGTACTTC. Translated, it gives CSVGMGGYEQYF.

J is TRBJ2-7 and V is TRBV29-1, with D tentatively TRBD1 (6 bases). Germline CDR1 is SQVTM and CDR2 is ANQGSEA. V gave up 4 bases and J gave up 1 base, with 14 bases separating them. CDR3 length: 14 residues. CDR3 sequence (DNA): TGCAGCGTTGCGAGGCCTGGACAGTCCTACGAGCAGTACTTC. This codes for CSVARPGQSYEQYF.

The V gene is TRBV30, the J gene TRBJ2-7, with D possibly matching TRBD2 (5 bases). Trimming took 0 bases from V and 3 from J, leaving 15 bases between them. This CDR3 is 15 amino acids long. Germline CDR1 and CDR2: GTSNPN and SVGIG (reference sequence). The CDR3 region is CAWSVYRGSFYEQYF. CDR3 bases: TGTGCCTGGAGTGTTTATCGGGGAAGCTTCTACGAGCAGTACTTC.

The chain uses TRBV19 and TRBJ1-2, with 8 nucleotides matching TRBD1. Germline V gene data show CDR1 as LNHDA and CDR2 as SQIVND (reference sequence). The CDR3 contains 16 residues. V was clipped by 10 bases and J by 0 bases; unmatched bases: 13. The CDR3 DNA reads as TGTGCCATCGATGGGACAGGCAAGGGCCCTAACTATGGCTACACCTTC. Protein sequence: CAIDGTGKGPNYGYTF.

The V gene is TRBV13, the J gene TRBJ2-7, with D perhaps TRBD2 (5 bases). The CDR3 is made up of 15 amino acids. V lost 1 base and J 2 bases, leaving 12 bases between the germline ends. The germline V gene has CDR1 PRHDT and CDR2 FYEKMQ (reference sequence). CDR3 residues: CASSLEASSPYEQYF. The DNA of the CDR3 is TGTGCCAGCAGCTTAGAGGCTAGCTCGCCCTACGAGCAGTACTTC.

The CDR3: CASSYSSGYGTEAFF. The CDR3 DNA is TGTGCCAGCAGTTACTCGTCCGGGTATGGGACTGAAGCTTTCTTT. The chain couples TRBV6-6 to TRBJ1-1; D call uncertain. The V gene lost 0 bases and the J gene lost 5 bases, with 13 bases spanning the gap. Germline loops: CDR1 MNHNY, CDR2 SVGAGI (reference sequence). The CDR3 has 15 amino acids.

V usage is TRBV7-2 and J usage is TRBJ2-1; 12 bases are shared with TRBD2. This CDR3 is 16 amino acids long. The germline CDR1 and CDR2 sequences are SGHTA and FQGNSA. V gave up 3 bases and J gave up 7 bases; unmatched junction bases: 7. CDR3 protein: CASSFPSGGARNEQFF. The DNA of the CDR3 is TGTGCCAGCAGCTTCCCTAGCGGGGGGGCCAGAAATGAGCAGTTCTTC.

This clone was seen just once. The chain is built from TRBV27 and TRBJ1-4, with D hard to call. The V gene's germline CDR1 is MNHEY and CDR2 SMNVEV (reference sequence). V was pared by 2 bases and J by 0 bases, with 7 bases between. There are 15 residues in the CDR3. The CDR3 coding sequence is TGTGCCAGCAGTTTAAGCCGAGCAACTAATGAAAAACTGTTTTTT. Translation: CASSLSRATNEKLFF.

The rearrangement links TRBV14 to TRBJ1-6; 7 bases are a match to TRBD1. Germline-derived CDR1 and CDR2 are SGHDN and FVKESK. The CDR3 covers 14 residues. V was pared by 4 bases and J by 7 bases, with 4 bases of the junction left unmatched. The CDR3 here is CASSLGQPNSPLHF. The CDR3 DNA sequence: TGTGCCAGCAGCCTGGGACAGCCAAATTCACCCCTCCACTTT.